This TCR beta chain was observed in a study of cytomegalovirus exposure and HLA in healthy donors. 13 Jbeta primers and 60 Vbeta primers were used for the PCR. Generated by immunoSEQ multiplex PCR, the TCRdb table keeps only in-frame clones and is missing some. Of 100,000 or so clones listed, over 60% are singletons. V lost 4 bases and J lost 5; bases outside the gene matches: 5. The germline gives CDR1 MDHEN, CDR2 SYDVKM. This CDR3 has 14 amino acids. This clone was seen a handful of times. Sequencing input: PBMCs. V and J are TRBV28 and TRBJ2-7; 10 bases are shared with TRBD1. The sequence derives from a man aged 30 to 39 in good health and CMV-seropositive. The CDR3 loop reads CASSSTGGSDEQYF. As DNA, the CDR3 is TGTGCCAGCAGTTCGACAGGGGGCAGCGACGAGCAGTACTTC.